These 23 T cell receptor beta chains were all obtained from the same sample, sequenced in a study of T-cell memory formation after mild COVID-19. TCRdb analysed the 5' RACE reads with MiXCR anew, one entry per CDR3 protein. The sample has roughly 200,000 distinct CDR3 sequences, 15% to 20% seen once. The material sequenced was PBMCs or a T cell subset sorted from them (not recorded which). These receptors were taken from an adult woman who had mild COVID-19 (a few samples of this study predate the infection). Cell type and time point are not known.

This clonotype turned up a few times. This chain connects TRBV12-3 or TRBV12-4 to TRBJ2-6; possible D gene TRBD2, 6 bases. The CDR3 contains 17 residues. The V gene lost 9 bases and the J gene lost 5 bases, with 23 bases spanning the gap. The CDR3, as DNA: TGTGCCAGTACCCTATCCGCGGGAAAGCCCCGGGCCAACGTCCTGACTTTC. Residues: CASTLSAGKPRANVLTF.

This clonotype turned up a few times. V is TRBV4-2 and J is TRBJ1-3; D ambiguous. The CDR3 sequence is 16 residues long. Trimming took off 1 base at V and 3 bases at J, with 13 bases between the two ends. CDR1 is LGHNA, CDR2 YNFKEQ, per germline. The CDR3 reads CASSQGLEVGGNTIYF. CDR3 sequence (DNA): TGTGCCAGCAGCCAAGGCCTGGAGGTTGGTGGAAACACCATATATTTT.

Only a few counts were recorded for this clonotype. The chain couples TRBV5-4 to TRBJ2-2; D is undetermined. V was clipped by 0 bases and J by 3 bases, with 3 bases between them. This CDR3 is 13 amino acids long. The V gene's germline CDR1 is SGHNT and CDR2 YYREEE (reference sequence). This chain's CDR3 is CASSLDDTGELFF. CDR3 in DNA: TGTGCCAGCAGCTTGGATGACACCGGGGAGCTGTTTTTT.

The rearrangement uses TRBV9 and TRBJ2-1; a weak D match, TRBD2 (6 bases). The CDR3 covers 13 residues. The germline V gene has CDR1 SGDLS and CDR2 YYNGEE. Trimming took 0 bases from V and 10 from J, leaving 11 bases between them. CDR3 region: CASSVGRGGEQFF. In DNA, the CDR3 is TGTGCCAGCAGCGTAGGGAGGGGAGGAGAGCAGTTCTTC.

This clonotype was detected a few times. CDR3 protein: CASSQGQLALRTGELFF. CDR3 bases: TGTGCCAGCAGCCAAGGCCAACTAGCTTTGCGCACCGGGGAGCTGTTTTTT. The chain employs TRBV3-1 and TRBJ2-2; weak D call: TRBD2 (6 bases). Germline V CDR1 and CDR2: LGHDT, YNNKEL (reference sequence). Trimming cost V 1 base and J 4 bases, with 16 bases left between them. This CDR3 has 17 residues.

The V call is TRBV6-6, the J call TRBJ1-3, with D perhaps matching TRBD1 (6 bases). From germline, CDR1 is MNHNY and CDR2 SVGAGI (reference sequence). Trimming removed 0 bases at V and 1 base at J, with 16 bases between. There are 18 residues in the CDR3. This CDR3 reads CASSYSRGGQPSGNTIYF. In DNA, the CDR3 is TGTGCCAGCAGTTACTCGAGAGGGGGGCAGCCTTCTGGAAACACCATATATTTT.

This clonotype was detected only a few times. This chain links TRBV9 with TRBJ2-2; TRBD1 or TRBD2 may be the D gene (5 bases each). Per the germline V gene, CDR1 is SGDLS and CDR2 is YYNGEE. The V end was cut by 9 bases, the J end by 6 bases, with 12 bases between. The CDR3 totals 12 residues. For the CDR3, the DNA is TGTGCCACCAATAGAGGGGCCGGGGAGCTGTTTTTT. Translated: CATNRGAGELFF.

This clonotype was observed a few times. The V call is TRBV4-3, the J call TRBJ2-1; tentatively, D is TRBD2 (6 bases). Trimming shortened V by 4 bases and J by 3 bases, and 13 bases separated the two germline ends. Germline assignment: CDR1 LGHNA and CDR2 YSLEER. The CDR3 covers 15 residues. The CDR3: CASSPTRGVYNEQFF. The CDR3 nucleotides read TGCGCCAGCAGCCCTACTCGCGGGGTCTACAATGAGCAGTTCTTC.

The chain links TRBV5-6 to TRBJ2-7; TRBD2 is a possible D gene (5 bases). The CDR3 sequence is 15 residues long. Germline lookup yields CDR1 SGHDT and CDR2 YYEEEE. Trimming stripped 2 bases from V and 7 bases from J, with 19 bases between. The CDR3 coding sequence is TGTGCCAGCAGCTTAAAGGGTACGGGGAGCTTGGAGCAGTACTTC. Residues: CASSLKGTGSLEQYF. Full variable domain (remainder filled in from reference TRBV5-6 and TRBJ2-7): DAGVTQSPTHLIKTRGQQVTLRCSPKSGHDTVSWYQQALGQGPQFIFQYYEEEERQRGNFPDRFSGHQFPNYSSELNVNALLLGDSALYLCASSLKGTGSLEQYFGPGTRLTVT.

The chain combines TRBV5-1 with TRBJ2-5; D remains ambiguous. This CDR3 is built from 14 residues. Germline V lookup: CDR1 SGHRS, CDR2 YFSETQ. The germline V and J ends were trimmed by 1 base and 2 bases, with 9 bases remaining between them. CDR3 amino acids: CASSLLWQQETQYF. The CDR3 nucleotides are TGCGCCAGCAGCTTGTTATGGCAGCAAGAGACCCAGTACTTC.

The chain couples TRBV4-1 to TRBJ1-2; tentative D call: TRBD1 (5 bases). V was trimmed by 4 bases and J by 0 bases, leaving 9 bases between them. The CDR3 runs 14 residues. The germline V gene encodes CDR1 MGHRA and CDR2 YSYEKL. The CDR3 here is CASSPDRANYGYTF. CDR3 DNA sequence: TGCGCCAGCAGCCCCGACAGAGCTAACTATGGCTACACCTTC.

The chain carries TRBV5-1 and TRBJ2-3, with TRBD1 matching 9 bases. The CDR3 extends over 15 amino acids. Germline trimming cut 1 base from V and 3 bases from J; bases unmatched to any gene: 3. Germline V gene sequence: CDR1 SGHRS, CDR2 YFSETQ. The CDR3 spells CASSLMDRGTDTQYF. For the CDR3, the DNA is TGCGCCAGCAGCTTGATGGACAGGGGAACAGATACGCAGTATTTT.

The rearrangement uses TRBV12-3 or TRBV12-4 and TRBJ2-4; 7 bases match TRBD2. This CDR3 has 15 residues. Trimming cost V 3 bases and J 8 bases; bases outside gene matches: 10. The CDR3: CASSFIGGAGDIQYF. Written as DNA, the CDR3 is TGTGCCAGCAGTTTCATTGGCGGGGCGGGGGACATTCAGTACTTC.

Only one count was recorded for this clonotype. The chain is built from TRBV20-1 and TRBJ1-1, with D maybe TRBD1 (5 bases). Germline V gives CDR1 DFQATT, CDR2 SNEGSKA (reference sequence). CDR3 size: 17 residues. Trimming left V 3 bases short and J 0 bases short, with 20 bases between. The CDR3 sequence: CSARASGPDSMNTEAFF. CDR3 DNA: TGCAGTGCTAGGGCCTCCGGGCCCGACAGCATGAACACTGAAGCTTTCTTT.

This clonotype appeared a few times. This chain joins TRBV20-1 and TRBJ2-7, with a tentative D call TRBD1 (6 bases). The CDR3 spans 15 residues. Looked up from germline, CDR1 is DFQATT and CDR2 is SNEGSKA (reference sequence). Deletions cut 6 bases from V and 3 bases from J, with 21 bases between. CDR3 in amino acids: CSAPQRGTRGYEQYF. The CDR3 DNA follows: TGCAGTGCCCCCCAAAGGGGGACGCGCGGCTACGAGCAGTACTTC.

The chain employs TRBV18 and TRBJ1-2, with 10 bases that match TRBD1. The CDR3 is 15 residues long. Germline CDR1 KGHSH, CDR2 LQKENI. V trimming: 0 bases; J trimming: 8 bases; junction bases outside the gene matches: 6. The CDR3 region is CASSPPRTGGGGYTF. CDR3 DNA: TGTGCCAGCTCACCACCCCGGACAGGGGGAGGGGGCTACACCTTC.

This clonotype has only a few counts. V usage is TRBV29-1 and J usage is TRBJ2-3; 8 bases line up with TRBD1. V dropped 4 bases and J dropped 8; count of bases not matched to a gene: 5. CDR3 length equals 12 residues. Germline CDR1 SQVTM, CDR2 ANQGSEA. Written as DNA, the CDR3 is TGCAGCGTTGCCACGGACAGGGCTACGCAGTATTTT. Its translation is CSVATDRATQYF.

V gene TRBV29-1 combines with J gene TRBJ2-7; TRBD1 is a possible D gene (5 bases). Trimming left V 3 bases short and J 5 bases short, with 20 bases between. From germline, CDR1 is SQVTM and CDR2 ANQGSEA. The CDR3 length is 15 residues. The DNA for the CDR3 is TGCAGCGTTGATAGCCAGGGCAAGAGTTTCGACGAGCAGTACTTC. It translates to CSVDSQGKSFDEQYF.

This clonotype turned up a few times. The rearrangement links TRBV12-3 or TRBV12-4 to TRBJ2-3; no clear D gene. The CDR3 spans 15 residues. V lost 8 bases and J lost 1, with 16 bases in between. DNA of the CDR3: TGTGCCAGCCGCCCCCAGGCGTCGGGCACAGATACGCAGTATTTT. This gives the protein CASRPQASGTDTQYF.

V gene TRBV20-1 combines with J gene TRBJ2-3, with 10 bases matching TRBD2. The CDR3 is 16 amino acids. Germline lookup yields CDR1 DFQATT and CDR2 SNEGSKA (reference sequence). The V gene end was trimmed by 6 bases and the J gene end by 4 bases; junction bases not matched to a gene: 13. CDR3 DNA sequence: TGCAGTGCCGCGGGGGCTAGCGGGAGAGTGGCAGATACGCAGTATTTT. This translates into CSAAGASGRVADTQYF.

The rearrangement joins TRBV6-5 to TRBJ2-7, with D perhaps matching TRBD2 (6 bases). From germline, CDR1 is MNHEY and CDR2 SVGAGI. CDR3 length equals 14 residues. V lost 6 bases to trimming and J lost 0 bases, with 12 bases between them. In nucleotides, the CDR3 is TGTGCCAGCAGCGTTAGCGGACACTCCTACGAGCAGTACTTC. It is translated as CASSVSGHSYEQYF.

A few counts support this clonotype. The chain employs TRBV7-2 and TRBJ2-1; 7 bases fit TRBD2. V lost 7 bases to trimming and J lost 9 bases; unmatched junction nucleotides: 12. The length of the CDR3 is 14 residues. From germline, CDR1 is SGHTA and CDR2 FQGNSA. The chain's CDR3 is CASTFGPTSAEQFF. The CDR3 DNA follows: TGTGCCAGCACCTTCGGCCCAACTAGCGCTGAGCAGTTCTTC.

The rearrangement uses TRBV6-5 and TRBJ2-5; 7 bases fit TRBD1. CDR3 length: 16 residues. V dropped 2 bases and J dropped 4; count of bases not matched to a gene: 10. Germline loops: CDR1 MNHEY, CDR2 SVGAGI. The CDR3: CASSYGTGRGRETQYF. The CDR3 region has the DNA TGTGCCAGCAGTTACGGGACCGGCAGGGGGAGAGAGACCCAGTACTTC.